Presented here are 30 T cell receptor beta chains from one specimen sequenced in a study of sequential checkpoint blockade in melanoma. The repertoire was sequenced with immunoSEQ multiplex PCR; TCRdb's copy has only in-frame clones and lacks some. Here the sample spans about 10,000 clones, about 75% being singletons. Regarding treatment: randomized to nivolumab then ipilimumab (arm A) or the reverse (arm B). The material sequenced was CD8+ T cells sorted from blood (inferred from file names), taken from a patient given nivolumab and ipilimumab in sequence. These receptors all stem from a human donor with melanoma.

This clone was observed a few times. In DNA form, the CDR3 reads TGTGCCAGCAGTTCCCAGTGGCCTGAAGCTTTCTTT. Protein sequence: CASSSQWPEAFF. The rearrangement joins TRBV28 to TRBJ1-1; D is unresolved. Per germline, CDR1 MDHEN and CDR2 SYDVKM. This CDR3 spans 12 amino acids. Trimming shortened V by 4 bases and J by 6 bases, and 9 bases separated the two germline ends.

The V and J genes are TRBV7-6 and TRBJ2-3, with TRBD2 identical over 7 bases. J gave up 2 bases and V 2 bases, and 4 bases lay outside the gene matches. The CDR3 length is 15 residues. Germline V gene lookup returns CDR1 SGHVS and CDR2 FNYEAQ. The CDR3 loop reads CASSLPGGDTDTQYF. In nucleotides, the CDR3 is TGTGCCAGCAGCTTACCGGGAGGAGACACAGATACGCAGTATTTT.

This clone appeared once. The gene calls are TRBV5-6 and TRBJ2-3; 7 bases are a match to TRBD2. From germline, CDR1 is SGHDT and CDR2 YYEEEE. There are 15 residues in the CDR3. Germline trimming cut 0 bases from V and 4 bases from J; bases unmatched to any gene: 5. CDR3 sequence reads: CASSLGGSSADTQYF. The CDR3 region has the DNA TGTGCCAGCAGCTTGGGCGGGAGTAGTGCAGATACGCAGTATTTT. The whole variable domain, remainder taken from reference TRBV5-6 and TRBJ2-3, is DAGVTQSPTHLIKTRGQQVTLRCSPKSGHDTVSWYQQALGQGPQFIFQYYEEEERQRGNFPDRFSGHQFPNYSSELNVNALLLGDSALYLCASSLGGSSADTQYFGPGTRLTVL.

V and J are TRBV9 and TRBJ2-1, with 11 bases matching TRBD2. V trimming: 5 bases; J trimming: 1 base; junction bases outside the gene matches: 5. The length of the CDR3 is 16 residues. Germline CDR1 and CDR2: SGDLS and YYNGEE. The CDR3, as DNA: TGTGCCAGCAGTGACACTAGCGGGAGTTCCTACAATGAGCAGTTCTTC. Translation: CASSDTSGSSYNEQFF.

V usage is TRBV7-9 and J usage is TRBJ2-2; 7 nucleotides agree with TRBD2. V trimming: 8 bases; J trimming: 1 base; junction bases outside the gene matches: 7. The CDR3 spans 15 residues. Germline V gene data show CDR1 as SEHNR and CDR2 as FQNEAQ (reference sequence). The CDR3 DNA reads TGTGCCAGCCGCTGGGGGGGGAGGAACACCGGGGAGCTGTTTTTT. Encoded protein: CASRWGGRNTGELFF.

Comments on this clone: In the same sample, other DNA sequences code for this CDR3. The rearrangement links TRBV19 to TRBJ2-1; 7 nucleotides align to TRBD1. This CDR3 contains 13 residues. Germline V gene lookup returns CDR1 LNHDA and CDR2 SQIVND (reference sequence). After removal of 1 base from V and 9 bases from J, the junction contained 3 bases not matched to a gene. The CDR3 is CASSIGGGGEQFF. CDR3 bases: TGTGCCAGTAGTATAGGAGGGGGCGGTGAGCAGTTCTTC.

By sample fraction, this clone is medium-sized (0.01 to 0.1%). The chain has TRBV6-6 and TRBJ2-2, with a tentative D call TRBD2 (6 bases). V lost 0 bases and J 4 bases, leaving 12 bases between the germline ends. The CDR3 length is 16 residues. Germline assignment: CDR1 MNHNY and CDR2 SVGAGI (reference sequence). This CDR3 reads CASSYSPGAATGELFF. In DNA form, the CDR3 reads TGTGCCAGCAGTTACTCGCCGGGAGCGGCCACCGGGGAGCTGTTTTTT.

The rearrangement links TRBV7-9 to TRBJ2-1, with a tentative D call TRBD2 (6 bases). Germline CDR1 reads SEHNR; CDR2 reads FQNEAQ (reference sequence). The CDR3 has 13 amino acids. The CDR3 spells CAGRSSSYNEQFF. CDR3 sequence (DNA): TGTGCAGGGAGGTCTAGCTCCTACAATGAGCAGTTCTTC.

The V gene is TRBV2, the J gene TRBJ2-7; 7 nucleotides align to TRBD1. The CDR3 runs to 15 residues. The ends lost 6 bases at V and 0 bases at J; junction bases unmatched: 8. Germline V CDR1 and CDR2: SNHLY, FYNNEI. CDR3 nucleotides: TGTGCCAGCAGCCCGGACAGGACCAACTCCTACGAGCAGTACTTC. Translated: CASSPDRTNSYEQYF.

This chain uses TRBV27 with TRBJ2-3; D may be TRBD2 (6 bases). Per germline, CDR1 MNHEY and CDR2 SMNVEV (reference sequence). The V end lost 1 base, the J end lost 2 bases, and 16 bases lay between the germline ends. This CDR3 has 17 amino acids. CDR3 nucleotide sequence: TGTGCCAGCAGTTTATTCCTGGCTAGCGAAGCCACAGATACGCAGTATTTT. It translates to CASSLFLASEATDTQYF.

The gene calls are TRBV5-6 and TRBJ2-1; D may be TRBD2 (5 bases). The CDR3 contains 15 residues. Germline V gene data show CDR1 as SGHDT and CDR2 as YYEEEE. Trimming stripped 4 bases from V and 4 bases from J, with 15 bases between. The chain's CDR3 is CASSDTGKSYNEQFF. CDR3 nucleotides: TGTGCCAGCAGCGACACCGGGAAATCATACAATGAGCAGTTCTTC.

CDR3 region: CASSLLGPNQPQHF. CDR3 nucleotide sequence: TGTGCCAGCAGTTTACTTGGGCCCAATCAGCCCCAGCATTTT. The chain combines TRBV27 with TRBJ1-5; D is undetermined. This CDR3 spans 14 amino acids. Germline values: CDR1 MNHEY, CDR2 SMNVEV (reference sequence). V lost 2 bases to trimming and J lost 3 bases, with 8 bases between them.

V gene TRBV10-3 combines with J gene TRBJ1-1, with a weak D call TRBD1 (5 bases). This CDR3 spans 14 amino acids. Per germline, CDR1 ENHRY and CDR2 SYGVKD. Deletions cut 7 bases from V and 0 bases from J, with 12 bases between. CDR3 nucleotides: TGTGCCATCACTCAGGGCTCAATGAACACTGAAGCTTTCTTT. Translation: CAITQGSMNTEAFF.

The rearrangement uses TRBV6-5 and TRBJ2-1; D gene ambiguous. V lost 7 bases, J lost 1 base, and 14 bases lay in between. Germline V gene data show CDR1 as MNHEY and CDR2 as SVGAGI. This CDR3 has 15 residues. DNA for the CDR3: TGTGCCAGCACCCCAGACTCCTTTTCCTACAATGAGCAGTTCTTC. Encoded protein: CASTPDSFSYNEQFF.

This clone was recorded only once. The V gene is TRBV7-6, the J gene TRBJ2-7; D remains ambiguous. This CDR3 has 14 residues. Trimming took off 1 base at V and 1 base at J, with 8 bases between the two ends. Germline V gene data show CDR1 as SGHVS and CDR2 as FNYEAQ. The CDR3 reads CASSLETDSYEQYF. The DNA for the CDR3 is TGTGCCAGCAGCTTAGAAACTGATTCCTACGAGCAGTACTTC. Full variable domain (remainder filled in from reference TRBV7-6 and TRBJ2-7): GAGVSQSPRYKVTKRGQDVALRCDPISGHVSLYWYRQALGQGPEFLTYFNYEAQQDKSGLPNDRFSAERPEGSISTLTIQRTEQRDSAMYRCASSLETDSYEQYFGPGTRLTVT.

The CDR3 loop reads CASSYLGGTSYNEQFF. The CDR3 DNA is TGTGCCAGCAGTTATCTTGGGGGGACTTCCTACAATGAGCAGTTCTTC. The chain combines TRBV6-5 with TRBJ2-1; D possibly corresponds to TRBD2 (6 bases). The V gene lost 3 bases and the J gene lost 1 base, with 13 bases spanning the gap. The CDR3 has 16 amino acids. Looked up from germline, CDR1 is MNHEY and CDR2 is SVGAGI.

This chain connects TRBV7-3 to TRBJ2-2, with a tentative D call TRBD2 (6 bases). V was pared by 5 bases and J by 8 bases, with 15 bases between. The germline gives CDR1 SGHTA, CDR2 FQGTGA. This CDR3 is built from 14 residues. CDR3 coding DNA: TGTGCCAGCAGCCCGACTAGTACAAGAGGGGAGCTGTTTTTT. Its protein product is CASSPTSTRGELFF.

The chain links TRBV28 to TRBJ2-7; maybe TRBD2 (5 bases). The V gene's germline CDR1 is MDHEN and CDR2 SYDVKM. The V and J ends lost 3 bases and 2 bases respectively, with 17 bases between them. The CDR3 is made up of 16 amino acids. Written as DNA, the CDR3 is TGTGCCAGCAGTTTCCCCAGCGGATATTTAACCTACGAGCAGTACTTC. It codes for CASSFPSGYLTYEQYF.

This chain joins TRBV7-2 and TRBJ2-7; 12 bases match TRBD2. From germline, CDR1 is SGHTA and CDR2 FQGNSA. V shed 3 bases, J shed 3 bases, and the junction held 9 bases outside the gene matches. This CDR3 spans 17 amino acids. CDR3 bases: TGTGCCAGCAGCTTTGGACTAGCGGGACTTACTTACTACGAGCAGTACTTC. Translation gives CASSFGLAGLTYYEQYF.

V gene TRBV10-1 combines with J gene TRBJ2-7; possibly TRBD2 for D (6 bases). The V and J ends lost 2 bases and 3 bases respectively, with 8 bases between them. The CDR3 runs 13 residues. Germline CDR1 and CDR2: WNHNN and SYGVQD (reference sequence). The CDR3 is CASSEAEGYEQYF. DNA of the CDR3: TGCGCCAGCAGTGAGGCGGAGGGCTACGAGCAGTACTTC.

J is TRBJ1-2 and V is TRBV9; 7 bases are shared with TRBD1. J lost 4 bases, V lost 5 bases, and 11 bases had no gene match. This CDR3 region has 15 residues. Germline V gives CDR1 SGDLS, CDR2 YYNGEE. CDR3: CASSQISGTAYGYTF. CDR3 nucleotide sequence: TGTGCCAGCAGTCAGATCTCCGGGACAGCCTATGGCTACACCTTC.

The CDR3 region is CASSHRMAGGSYEQYF. CDR3 DNA sequence: TGTGCCAGTAGCCACCGCATGGCCGGCGGCTCCTACGAGCAGTACTTC. The gene calls are TRBV19 and TRBJ2-7; D not resolved. The CDR3 is 16 residues long. V dropped 6 bases and J dropped 0 bases, with 18 bases sitting between them. Per germline, CDR1 LNHDA and CDR2 SQIVND (reference sequence).

The rearrangement links TRBV28 to TRBJ2-5; 10 nucleotides line up with TRBD2. CDR1 is MDHEN and CDR2 is SYDVKM in the germline V gene. This CDR3 has 14 residues. J was trimmed by 3 bases and V by 4 bases; bases with no gene match: 2. The CDR3 loop reads CASSSGLAEETQYF. CDR3 sequence (DNA): TGTGCCAGCAGTTCCGGACTAGCGGAAGAGACCCAGTACTTC.

The CDR3 DNA sequence: TGCGCCAGCAGCCAAGAAAGGGCGGGGGTCAATGGCTACACCTTC. The encoded protein is CASSQERAGVNGYTF. This sequence joins TRBV4-3 and TRBJ1-2, with D maybe TRBD1 (5 bases). The CDR3 has 15 residues. Trimming pared 0 bases from V and 6 bases from J, leaving 14 bases between. In germline, CDR1 is LGHNA, CDR2 YSLEER.

The chain recombines TRBV19 with TRBJ2-7, with a weak D call TRBD1 (5 bases). V shed 3 bases and J shed 3 bases, with 9 bases lying between them. This CDR3 has 13 residues. Per germline, CDR1 LNHDA and CDR2 SQIVND (reference sequence). The CDR3 coding sequence is TGTGCCAGTAGTATGGCAGGGTTCTACGAGCAGTACTTC. Amino acid sequence: CASSMAGFYEQYF.

The count of this clone is one. The chain has TRBV9 and TRBJ2-7; the match to TRBD2 covers 7 bases. V lost 4 bases to trimming and J lost 4 bases; unmatched junction nucleotides: 14. Germline V gene lookup returns CDR1 SGDLS and CDR2 YYNGEE. The CDR3 is 16 amino acids. CDR3 DNA sequence: TGTGCCAGCAGCCCCACGGAATGGCTAGCGGTATACGAGCAGTACTTC. The encoded protein is CASSPTEWLAVYEQYF.

This chain uses TRBV29-1 with TRBJ2-7; 9 bases match TRBD2. Per the germline V gene, CDR1 is SQVTM and CDR2 is ANQGSEA. The junction had 8 bases not matched to a gene; V was cut back by 6 bases and J by 2 bases. The CDR3 has 14 amino acids. The CDR3: CSVATSGSTYEQYF. CDR3 nucleotide sequence: TGCAGCGTGGCTACTAGCGGGTCCACCTACGAGCAGTACTTC.

This clone was seen a single time. The chain links TRBV27 to TRBJ2-6; maybe TRBD2 (6 bases). Germline V gene data show CDR1 as MNHEY and CDR2 as SMNVEV (reference sequence). The V gene lost 4 bases and the J gene lost 1 base, with 11 bases spanning the gap. The CDR3 totals 16 residues. In nucleotides, the CDR3 is TGTGCCAGCAGTTACGGGGGAGGATCTGGGGCCAACGTCCTGACTTTC. Translation: CASSYGGGSGANVLTF.

This clone showed up just once. The V gene is TRBV19, the J gene TRBJ2-1; 7 bases match TRBD2. The V gene's germline CDR1 is LNHDA and CDR2 SQIVND (reference sequence). V lost 5 bases, J lost 2 bases, and 6 bases stayed unmatched. CDR3 length: 15 residues. As DNA, the CDR3 is TGTGCCAGTAGTCCCATAGCGGGTACCTACAATGAGCAGTTCTTC. Protein sequence: CASSPIAGTYNEQFF.

V usage is TRBV29-1 and J usage is TRBJ2-7; possible D gene TRBD1, 5 bases. V dropped 6 bases and J dropped 1 base, with 22 bases sitting between them. The CDR3 loop spans 16 amino acids. The germline V gene encodes CDR1 SQVTM and CDR2 ANQGSEA. The CDR3 reads CSVLMTEPTRSYEQYF. As DNA, the CDR3 is TGCAGCGTCCTGATGACAGAGCCCACCAGATCCTACGAGCAGTACTTC.